A single sample is the source of the 14 T cell receptor beta chains below, sequenced in a study of long-term antiretroviral therapy in people with HIV. Running of the v3.0 immunoSEQ assay took place at survey level. Here immunoSEQ multiplex PCR was the method, and the copy in TCRdb shows in-frame clones only, minus some. The table shows 15,000 to 20,000 clones, with more than 75% occurring only once. The specimen comprised unsorted PBMCs, sampled 6.9 years after starting antiretroviral therapy. The receptors originated from a man aged 50 or older with HIV.

This clone was seen only once. The chain is built from TRBV29-1 and TRBJ2-1; maybe TRBD1 (6 bases). The CDR3 is 13 residues long. Between the trimmed V and J ends, which lost 4 bases and 1 base, there was a span of 8 bases. Per germline, CDR1 SQVTM and CDR2 ANQGSEA. The CDR3, as DNA: TGCAGCGTTGCAAGGGGGTCCTACAATGAGCAGTTCTTC. Its translation is CSVARGSYNEQFF.

V gene TRBV6-6 combines with J gene TRBJ2-3; either TRBD1 or TRBD2 may supply D (6 bases each). This CDR3 has 15 amino acids. Trimming left V 7 bases short and J 6 bases short, with 20 bases between. Germline CDR1 is MNHNY and CDR2 is SVGAGI (reference sequence). CDR3 protein: CASTLMGGWQDTQYF. The DNA for the CDR3 is TGTGCCAGCACCCTTATGGGGGGCTGGCAGGATACGCAGTATTTT.

The rearrangement links TRBV7-3 to TRBJ1-5; 8 bases are a match to TRBD1. The V gene end was trimmed by 3 bases and the J gene end by 4 bases; junction bases not matched to a gene: 5. The CDR3 sequence is 15 residues long. Germline CDR1 SGHTA, CDR2 FQGTGA. CDR3: CASSFTGGRNQPQHF. As DNA, the CDR3 is TGTGCCAGCAGCTTCACAGGGGGACGAAATCAGCCCCAGCATTTT.

The chain carries TRBV27 and TRBJ2-1; D is possibly TRBD1 or TRBD2 (5 bases each). CDR3 length: 14 amino acids. The ends were cut back, 6 bases at V and 6 bases at J, with 15 bases in the middle. Germline lookup yields CDR1 MNHEY and CDR2 SMNVEV (reference sequence). The CDR3 bases are TGTGCCAGCAGCCCCAATCCGGGGCTCAATGAGCAGTTCTTC. It encodes CASSPNPGLNEQFF.

The V gene is TRBV5-6, the J gene TRBJ1-4; 7 nucleotides align to TRBD1. The CDR3 extends over 17 amino acids. Looked up from germline, CDR1 is SGHDT and CDR2 is YYEEEE. V was pared by 4 bases and J by 0 bases, with 9 bases of the junction left unmatched. The CDR3 sequence: CASSEDQGEATNEKLFF. The CDR3 DNA sequence: TGTGCCAGCAGCGAAGACCAGGGGGAGGCAACTAATGAAAAACTGTTTTTT.

This clone was counted a few times. This rearrangement joins TRBV27 to TRBJ2-7; TRBD1 might be the D (6 bases). V lost 5 bases and J 3 bases, leaving 14 bases between the germline ends. Germline V gives CDR1 MNHEY, CDR2 SMNVEV (reference sequence). The CDR3 contains 14 residues. The CDR3 bases are TGTGCCAGCAGTGGAACCCAGACAGGCTACGAGCAGTACTTC. Translated: CASSGTQTGYEQYF.

V usage is TRBV28 and J usage is TRBJ1-5; D gene uncertain. CDR1 MDHEN and CDR2 SYDVKM come from the germline V gene. V was cut by 6 bases and J by 6 bases, with 9 bases left in between. This CDR3 region has 12 residues. The CDR3 DNA follows: TGTGCCAGCAGACGTGGACGTCAGCCCCAGCATTTT. It translates to CASRRGRQPQHF.

This clone is a singleton in its sample. This chain connects TRBV15 to TRBJ2-7; D might be TRBD2 (6 bases). CDR1 and CDR2 (germline): LNHNV, YYDKDF (reference sequence). The CDR3 totals 15 residues. Trimming took off 0 bases at V and 2 bases at J, with 11 bases between the two ends. CDR3 nucleotide sequence: TGTGCCACCAGCAGAGAATTAGCGGCGACCTACGAGCAGTACTTC. Protein product: CATSRELAATYEQYF.

This chain uses TRBV5-6 with TRBJ1-1; D remains unclear. This CDR3 is built from 12 residues. Trimming stripped 2 bases from V and 8 bases from J, with 10 bases between. CDR1 is SGHDT, CDR2 YYEEEE, per germline. The CDR3 protein is CASSFLDGEAFF. The CDR3, as DNA: TGTGCCAGCAGCTTTCTTGACGGAGAAGCTTTCTTT.

This chain links TRBV6-6 with TRBJ2-1, with D possibly called TRBD1 or TRBD2 (5 bases each). The V end was cut by 2 bases, the J end by 7 bases, with 12 bases between. This CDR3 spans 14 amino acids. The V gene's germline CDR1 is MNHNY and CDR2 SVGAGI (reference sequence). The CDR3, as DNA: TGTGCCAGCAGTTACCTCGGGGACCCTAATGAGCAGTTCTTC. Protein product: CASSYLGDPNEQFF.

The V and J genes are TRBV6-5 and TRBJ1-5, with D tentatively TRBD1 (6 bases). The CDR3 has 14 residues. The V end was cut by 10 bases, the J end by 6 bases, with 19 bases between. The germline CDR1 and CDR2 sequences are MNHEY and SVGAGI. The CDR3 region has the DNA TGTGCCACCAGATCAGGGGTCTTGGGTCAGCCCCAGCATTTT. It yields the protein CATRSGVLGQPQHF.

The chain uses TRBV2 and TRBJ2-5, with D maybe TRBD2 (5 bases). Trimming removed 0 bases at V and 5 bases at J, with 10 bases between. The CDR3 loop spans 14 amino acids. Germline values: CDR1 SNHLY, CDR2 FYNNEI. The CDR3 here is CASSEAGEGETQYF. The CDR3 nucleotides are TGTGCCAGCAGTGAAGCGGGAGAAGGGGAGACCCAGTACTTC.

The chain uses TRBV7-7 and TRBJ2-7; D not certain. CDR1 and CDR2 (germline): SSHAT, FNYEAQ (reference sequence). V lost 3 bases, J lost 0 bases, and 9 bases lay in between. The CDR3 has 14 amino acids. The CDR3 loop reads CASSFTRSSYEQYF. Here the CDR3 DNA reads TGTGCCAGCAGCTTTACCCGGTCCTCCTACGAGCAGTACTTC.

This clone is categorized as medium-sized (0.01 to 0.1%). The CDR3 is CASSLGVERGGGELFF. The DNA for the CDR3 is TGTGCCAGCAGCTTAGGGGTTGAGCGGGGTGGCGGGGAGCTGTTTTTT. V and J are TRBV7-8 and TRBJ2-2; TRBD2 aligns across 7 bases. Germline V lookup: CDR1 SGHVS, CDR2 FQNEAQ. The CDR3 consists of 16 residues. With V trimmed by 1 base and J by 7 bases, 9 bases remained unmatched.